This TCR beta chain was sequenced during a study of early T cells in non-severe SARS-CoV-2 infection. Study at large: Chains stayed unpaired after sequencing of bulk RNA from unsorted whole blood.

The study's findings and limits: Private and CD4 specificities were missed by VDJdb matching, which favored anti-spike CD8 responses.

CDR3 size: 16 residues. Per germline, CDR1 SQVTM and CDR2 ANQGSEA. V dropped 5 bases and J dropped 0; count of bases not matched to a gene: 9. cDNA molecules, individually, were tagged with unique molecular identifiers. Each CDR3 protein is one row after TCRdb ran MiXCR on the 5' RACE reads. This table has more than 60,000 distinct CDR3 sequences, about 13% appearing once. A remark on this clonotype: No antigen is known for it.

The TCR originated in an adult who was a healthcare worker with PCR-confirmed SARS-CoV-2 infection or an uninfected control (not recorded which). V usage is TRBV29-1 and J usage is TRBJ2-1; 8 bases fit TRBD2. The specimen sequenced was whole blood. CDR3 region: CSVLGLVQSSYNEQFF. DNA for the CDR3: TGCAGCGTTTTGGGACTAGTCCAGAGCTCCTACAATGAGCAGTTCTTC.